This T cell receptor beta chain is from a study of OX40 agonist ivuxolimab in advanced cancers. Looking at the study overall: Ivuxolimab was an agonistic, fully human IgG2 monoclonal antibody directed against OX40 (CD134), a costimulatory receptor. Intravenous ivuxolimab was administered to patients every 2 weeks at six dose levels: 0.01, 0.1, 0.3, 1.5, 3 and 10 mg/kg. Of the approximately 53 patients in dose escalation, about 20 had hepatocellular carcinoma, approximately 15 had melanoma, 9 had renal cell carcinoma and 9 had head and neck cancer. Patients were allowed to have had prior anti-PD-1, anti-PD-L1 or anti-CTLA-4 therapy, and around 41% of the dose-escalation patients had previously received checkpoint inhibitors. In the dose-escalation cohort, around four fifths of patients were male, and the mean age was roughly 60 years, with a range of about 23 to 90. Peripheral TCRbeta sequencing aimed to test whether ivuxolimab altered TCR sequence diversity and caused clonal T-cell expansion. The paper describes the monotherapy dose-escalation part (N of about 57 patients) of the phase I trial of ivuxolimab. Partial responses were achieved by three dose-escalation patients, of whom one had hepatocellular carcinoma and two had cutaneous melanoma. Study-wide findings and limitations: Partial responders in the 0.1-3.0 mg/kg groups had among the lowest normalized peripheral clonal expansion, especially among CD8+ T cells. On average, CD8+ T cells showed more expanded clones than CD4+ T cells after ivuxolimab. Low levels of normalized T-cell clonal expansion were also seen in some patients who did not respond. At doses of 0.1 to 3.0 mg/kg, clonal expansion of both CD4+ and CD8+ blood T cells was observed from baseline to week 6. The antigen specificity of the peripheral T cells that underwent clonal expansion was not determined.

Of note for this clone: Its specific antigen is unknown. The input lacks base qualities; no much larger clone sits a single base away.

For sequencing of the TCRbeta CDR3 region, genomic DNA was extracted from the sorted cells. TCRbeta CDR3 regions were sequenced using the immunoSEQ Assay. Drawn from immuneACCESS, this table holds only the in-frame rearrangements with V and J called that TCRdb kept. Clones are partly lost; checked studies trace under half to an unresolved V gene and leave the rest unexplained. The sample table contains fewer than 45,000 clones; only one count was recorded for more than 70% of them. The ten largest clones take up roughly 13% of the sample. The trial excluded patients who had a history of autoimmune disease or were on systemic immunosuppression. Peripheral blood for TCR sequencing was collected from all dose cohorts at baseline, on cycle 4 day 1, and on cycle 7 day 1. Samples were obtained from an open-label, multicenter, first-in-human phase I dose-escalation trial of ivuxolimab. Adults with locally advanced or metastatic head and neck squamous cell, hepatocellular, melanoma or renal cell carcinoma were enrolled in the trial. CD4+ and CD8+ T cells were sorted separately from peripheral blood before TCR sequencing.

This specimen was CD4+ or CD8+ T cells sorted from blood, taken in a trial of the OX40 agonist ivuxolimab. The origin of this receptor is an adult with an advanced solid tumor such as melanoma, head and neck, liver or kidney cancer.

The CDR3: CASSAGYLEPTLESYTF. The base sequence is TGTGCCAGCAGTGCGGGTTACCTAGAGCCAACGTTGGAAAGCTACACCTTC. This receptor chain uses TRBV6-1 and TRBJ1-2; no confident D gene assignment can be made. There are 17 amino acids in the CDR3, from cysteine to phenylalanine inclusive. Only the CDR3 region is kept as DNA, spanning 51 bases read in frame from base 1. Trimming takes 4 bases from V and 9 bases from J, and the germline ends sit 27 bases apart. From a lookup of the germline V gene, CDR1 and CDR2 are MNHNS and SASEGT.